This is a list of T cell receptor beta chains from one sample in a study of blood T cell repertoires in COVID-19. The data were produced by immunoSEQ multiplex PCR, yet TCRdb's version contains in-frame clones alone and is incomplete. Of about 45,000 clones in the sample, more than 75% were seen once. Sample: peripheral blood. These receptors all stem from a man in his 70s with acute or convalescent COVID-19. CDR3s leave out the opening cysteine and the closing phenylalanine or tryptophan. Fields, in order: V gene, J gene, CDR3 protein.

v_call: TRBV30; j_call: TRBJ1-5; cdr3_aa: AWSATGAYSNQPQH
v_call: TRBV24-1; j_call: TRBJ2-3; cdr3_aa: ATSDSKPGQGDLDTQY
v_call: TRBV6-1; j_call: TRBJ2-7; cdr3_aa: ASSETTVSSYEQY
v_call: TRBV2; j_call: TRBJ1-5; cdr3_aa: ASSEGQGQPQH
v_call: TRBV4-1; j_call: TRBJ1-1; cdr3_aa: ASGTRAGTEAF
v_call: TRBV15; j_call: TRBJ1-5; cdr3_aa: ATRRGTGGLWGQPQH
v_call: TRBV7-9; j_call: TRBJ1-6; cdr3_aa: ASSVRDRGYNSPLH
v_call: TRBV7-6; j_call: TRBJ2-1; cdr3_aa: ASTRTSAASSSYNEQF
v_call: TRBV3-1/TRBV3-2; j_call: TRBJ1-6; cdr3_aa: ASSQSGIDSPLH
v_call: TRBV9; j_call: TRBJ1-1; cdr3_aa: ASSVANGGAF
v_call: TRBV9; j_call: TRBJ2-1; cdr3_aa: ASSVDPGEQF
v_call: TRBV5-4; j_call: TRBJ2-1; cdr3_aa: ASANTGLAYNEQF
v_call: TRBV18; j_call: TRBJ1-1; cdr3_aa: ASSPTGRGRYTEAF
v_call: TRBV10-1; j_call: TRBJ1-1; cdr3_aa: ASSEGRSGTEAF